Listed below are T cell receptor beta chains from one sample, sequenced in a study of T cell clones after liver transplantation. TCRdb keeps only in-frame clones here, not all; method: immunoSEQ multiplex PCR. The repertoire holds 65,000 to 90,000 clones, with under 95% as singletons. The source was CD4+ T cells from blood, collected before liver transplant. The source is a human donor who received a liver transplant. Both conserved end residues are part of each CDR3. The order of the fields is CDR3 DNA, CDR3 protein, CDR3 length, D gene, clone size, V gene, J gene. D genes are given only for firm matches. Where a row states a size, it is once, few, many or the class of an expanded clone; other rows omit it.

TGCGCCAGCAGCTTACCGGCCGAGGAGACCCAGTACTTC	CASSLPAEETQYF	13	-	once	TRBV5-1	TRBJ2-5
TGTGCCTGGAGTTCCCGAGGGGAGCTGTTTTTT	CAWSSRGELFF	11	-	-	TRBV30	TRBJ2-2
TGTGCCAGCAGCTTACAGGGGGATGAAGCTTTCTTT	CASSLQGDEAFF	12	TRBD1	once	TRBV7-9	TRBJ1-1
TGTGCCAGCAGCTTAGGGCTGGGACAGGGGGATGAAGCTTTCTTT	CASSLGLGQGDEAFF	15	TRBD1	-	TRBV7-9	TRBJ1-1
TGCGCCAGCAGCTTGGCGGCGCTAGCGACATCCTACAATGAGCAGTTCTTC	CASSLAALATSYNEQFF	17	-	-	TRBV5-1	TRBJ2-1
TGTGCCACGTCCGTTCTCCAAGAGACCCAGTACTTC	CATSVLQETQYF	12	-	-	TRBV15	TRBJ2-5
TGTGCCAGCAGTTTCTCCCCCATGGTGACCGGGGAGCTGTTTTTT	CASSFSPMVTGELFF	15	-	-	TRBV28	TRBJ2-2
TGTGCCAGCAGTCTTCTTCAGGGAAAACTGTTTTTT	CASSLLQGKLFF	12	-	once	TRBV6-5	TRBJ1-4
TGTGCCAGCAGCCCGACAGGGGAGGGCTATGGCTACACCTTC	CASSPTGEGYGYTF	14	TRBD1	-	TRBV5-5	TRBJ1-2
TGTGCCAGCAGCTTAGTGCATTTGCGGGATTACAATGAGCAGTTCTTC	CASSLVHLRDYNEQFF	16	-	-	TRBV7-2	TRBJ2-1
TGCGCCAGCAGTGCACTAGTGGGGAACGAGCAGTACTTC	CASSALVGNEQYF	13	-	-	TRBV10-2	TRBJ2-7